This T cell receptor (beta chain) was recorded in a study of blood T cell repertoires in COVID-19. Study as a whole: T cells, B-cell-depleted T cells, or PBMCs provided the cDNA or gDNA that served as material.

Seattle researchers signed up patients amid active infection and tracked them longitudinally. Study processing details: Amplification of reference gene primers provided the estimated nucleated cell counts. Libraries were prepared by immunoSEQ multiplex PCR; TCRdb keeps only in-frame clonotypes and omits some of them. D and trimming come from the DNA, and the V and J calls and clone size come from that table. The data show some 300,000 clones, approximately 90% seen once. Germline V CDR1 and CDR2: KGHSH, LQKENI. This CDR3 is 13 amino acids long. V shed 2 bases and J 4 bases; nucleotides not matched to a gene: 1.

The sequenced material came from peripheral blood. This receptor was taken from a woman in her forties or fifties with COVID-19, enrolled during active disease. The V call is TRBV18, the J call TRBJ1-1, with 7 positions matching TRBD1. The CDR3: CASSPTGATEAFF. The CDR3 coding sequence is TGTGCCAGCTCACCAACAGGGGCCACTGAAGCTTTCTTT.